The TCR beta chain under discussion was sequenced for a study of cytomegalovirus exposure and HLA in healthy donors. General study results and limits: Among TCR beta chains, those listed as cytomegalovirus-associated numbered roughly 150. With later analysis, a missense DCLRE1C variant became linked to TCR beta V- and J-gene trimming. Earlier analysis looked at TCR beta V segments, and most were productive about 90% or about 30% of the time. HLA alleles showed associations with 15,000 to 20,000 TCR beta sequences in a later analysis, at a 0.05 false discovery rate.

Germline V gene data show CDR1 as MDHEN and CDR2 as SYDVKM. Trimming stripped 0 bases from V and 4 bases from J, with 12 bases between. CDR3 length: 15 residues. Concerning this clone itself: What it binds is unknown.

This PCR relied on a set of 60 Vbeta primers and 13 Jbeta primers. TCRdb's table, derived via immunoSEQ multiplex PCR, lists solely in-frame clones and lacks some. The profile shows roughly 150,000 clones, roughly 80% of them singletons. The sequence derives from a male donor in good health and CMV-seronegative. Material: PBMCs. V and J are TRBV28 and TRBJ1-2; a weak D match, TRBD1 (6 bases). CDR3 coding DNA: TGTGCCAGCAGTTTATGGAACGGACAGTTCTATGGCTACACCTTC. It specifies CASSLWNGQFYGYTF.